These 20 T cell receptor beta chains were sequenced from one sample in a study of CXCR3-negative and CXCR3-positive naive CD8 T cells. Study findings and constraints: Naive cells that were CXCR3-positive had more hydrophobic TRB CDR3s (compared with CXCR3-negative naive cells).

Libraries were UMI-labeled 5' RACE TRB cDNA. Following a re-call of the 5' RACE reads, TCRdb has one entry per CDR3 protein and lacks DNA. The repertoire table contains about 150,000 distinct CDR3 sequences. These TCRs are of unknown antigen specificity. The sequenced sample was naive CXCR3+ CD8+ T cells from blood. Indicated subset: CD45RO-CCR7+CD27+CD95- naive CD8+ T cells expressing CXCR3 (TNR3+). Receptor source: a human donor in good health. Some clones in this sample may be carry-over from other donors' samples.

The rearrangement uses TRBV5-1 and TRBJ1-1; there is no DNA to check the TCRdb D call of TRBD1. This CDR3 has 16 residues. Germline V lookup: CDR1 SGHRS, CDR2 YFSETQ. CDR3 in amino acids: CASSLGQSLLNTEAFF. Together with reference TRBV5-1 and TRBJ1-1, the CDR3 gives the full variable domain: KAGVTQTPRYLIKTRGQQVTLSCSPISGHRSVSWYQQTPGQGLQFLFEYFSETQRNKGNFPGRFSGRQFSNSRSEMNVSTLELGDSALYLCASSLGQSLLNTEAFFGQGTRLTVV.

The chain has TRBV12-2 and TRBJ1-5. TRBV12-2 is a pseudogene locus. This CDR3 contains 15 residues. The CDR3: CASRSPVGDNQPQHF.

The rearrangement uses TRBV9 and TRBJ2-5; TCRdb's assignment of TRBD1 cannot be checked, as there is no DNA. Looked up from germline, CDR1 is SGDLS and CDR2 is YYNGEE. This CDR3 comprises 14 residues. Here the CDR3 reads CASSPGGAGETQYF.

The chain uses TRBV29-1 and TRBJ1-1; TCRdb names TRBD1, which stays unverified in the absence of DNA. This CDR3 contains 14 residues. In germline, CDR1 is SQVTM, CDR2 ANQGSEA. CDR3 residues: CSVEEAWGDTEAFF.

The V gene is TRBV12-3 or TRBV12-4, the J gene TRBJ2-1; the D gene TCRdb calls, TRBD1, cannot be checked with no DNA. The CDR3 runs 15 residues. The CDR3 sequence: CASSFNLDSNNEQFF.

V usage is TRBV7-3 and J usage is TRBJ2-1; TCRdb outputs TRBD1, but without DNA this stays unchecked. The CDR3 is 15 residues long. Germline loops: CDR1 SGHTA, CDR2 FQGTGA. The CDR3 is CASSYAGDSYNEQFF.

The CDR3 sequence: CASSYEGTSGNEQFF. V gene TRBV6-5 combines with J gene TRBJ2-1; the TCRdb D gene call, TRBD2, has no DNA to confirm it. Germline V gives CDR1 MNHEY, CDR2 SVGAGI. This CDR3 comprises 15 residues.

The chain couples TRBV12-3 or TRBV12-4 to TRBJ2-1; without DNA, the TCRdb call of TRBD2 cannot be checked. The CDR3 loop spans 15 amino acids. CDR3 region: CASRVAPASVNEQFF.

This sequence joins TRBV13 and TRBJ1-1; TCRdb lists TRBD1, though no DNA is available to test this call. CDR1 and CDR2 (germline): PRHDT, FYEKMQ (reference sequence). This CDR3 is 14 amino acids long. The CDR3 protein is CASSSWDRGRRAFF.

The chain is built from TRBV20-1 and TRBJ1-1; TCRdb designates TRBD1, a call that cannot be tested without DNA. The V gene's germline CDR1 is DFQATT and CDR2 SNEGSKA (reference sequence). There are 14 residues in the CDR3. The CDR3 is CSAFRTGGNNEAFF.

The J gene is TRBJ2-1, the V gene TRBV5-1; the TRBD2 assignment by TCRdb is unverifiable without DNA. CDR1 and CDR2 (germline): SGHRS, YFSETQ. The CDR3 contains 14 residues. CDR3 region: CASSLGLADNEQFF.

The rearrangement uses TRBV4-2 and TRBJ2-3; checking the TCRdb D call of TRBD2 is not possible without DNA. Germline V gene sequence: CDR1 LGHNA, CDR2 YNFKEQ. The CDR3 consists of 15 residues. This CDR3 reads CASSQDQGLGDTQYF.

V gene TRBV20-1 combines with J gene TRBJ2-7; TCRdb lists TRBD1, though no DNA is available to test this call. CDR1 and CDR2 from the germline V gene are DFQATT and SNEGSKA (reference sequence). The CDR3 covers 15 residues. CDR3 protein: CSATRRQDLSYEQYF.

The V gene is TRBV7-6, the J gene TRBJ2-7; TCRdb proposes TRBD1, but this gene call is untestable without DNA. The CDR3 spans 11 residues. Germline V gives CDR1 SGHVS, CDR2 FNYEAQ. This chain's CDR3 is CASGGGYEQYF.

The chain links TRBV21-1 to TRBJ2-1; TCRdb calls TRBD1, which cannot be checked without DNA. TRBV21-1 is designated a pseudogene. This CDR3 is 15 amino acids long. This chain's CDR3 is CASSSRDRLHNEQFF.

The chain has TRBV12-3 or TRBV12-4 and TRBJ2-7; as DNA is missing, the TRBD1 call by TCRdb cannot be tested. The length of the CDR3 is 13 residues. CDR3 residues: CASSPGFPYEQYF.

The chain couples TRBV7-8 to TRBJ2-5; as DNA is missing, the TRBD1 call by TCRdb cannot be tested. Germline V CDR1 and CDR2: SGHVS, FQNEAQ. The CDR3 runs to 13 residues. The CDR3: CASSTGTGETQYF.

This chain links TRBV7-7 with TRBJ2-2. The length of the CDR3 is 16 residues. Germline V CDR1 and CDR2: SSHAT, FNYEAQ (reference sequence). The CDR3 loop reads CASSPHPSFNTGELFF.

This rearrangement joins TRBV7-6 to TRBJ2-2; TCRdb indicates TRBD2, and absent DNA this call remains unverified. The CDR3 is 18 residues long. Germline assignment: CDR1 SGHVS and CDR2 FNYEAQ. The CDR3 sequence is CASSLKASGRGDTGELFF.

CDR3 sequence: CASTPKSEGTDTQYF. The chain is built from TRBV12-3 or TRBV12-4 and TRBJ2-3; TCRdb names TRBD1, which stays unverified in the absence of DNA. The CDR3 length is 15 residues.